The T cell receptor beta chain described here comes from a study of OX40 agonist ivuxolimab in advanced cancers. Study in general: While on treatment, patients had intravenous ivuxolimab at 0.01 to 10 mg/kg every 2 weeks. Subjects had a mean age of about 57 years, with a range of about 23 to 85; roughly 83% were male.

Findings of the study overall: Certain nonresponding patients likewise had low normalized T-cell clonal expansion.

Losses at the gene ends were 0 bases for V and 4 bases for J; bases not matched to a gene: 5. The germline V gene has CDR1 LGHNA and CDR2 YNFKEQ. The CDR3 extends over 16 amino acids. About this clone itself: As yet, its antigen is unknown.

The timepoints at which blood was sampled were baseline, cycle 4 day 1, and cycle 7 day 1. The repertoire was sequenced with immunoSEQ multiplex PCR; TCRdb's copy has only in-frame clones and lacks some. The sample shows 60,000 to 90,000 clones, around 90% of them seen only once. The source of this sequence is an adult with an advanced solid tumor such as melanoma, head and neck, liver or kidney cancer. V usage is TRBV4-2 and J usage is TRBJ1-2; 10 bases align to TRBD1. The material was CD4+ or CD8+ T cells sorted from blood, obtained in a trial of the OX40 agonist ivuxolimab. The CDR3 bases are TGTGCCAGCAGCCAAGATAGGACAGGGGGAGTCTATGGCTACACCTTC. Translated, it gives CASSQDRTGGVYGYTF.